Below, 27 T cell receptor beta chains from the same sample are listed, as sequenced in a study of blood T cell repertoires in COVID-19 (dated by TCRdb to the early 2020s). The receptor library was made with the immunoSEQ multiplex PCR assay. TCRdb provides this immuneACCESS table in a form limited to in-frame rearrangements. Some clones are lacking; in checked studies, under half of them reflect an unresolved V gene, and why the rest are absent is not known. The sample table contains 150,000 to 180,000 clones; only one count was recorded for about 85% of them. The ten largest account for 0.63% of the sample. The sequenced material came from peripheral blood. Receptors originate from a man in his 60s with COVID-19, enrolled during active disease.

This clone was seen a handful of times. The chain couples TRBV19 to TRBJ2-1; TRBD2 aligns across 8 bases. With V trimmed by 3 bases and J by 6 bases, 10 bases remained unmatched. Germline CDR1 and CDR2: LNHDA and SQIVND (reference sequence). The CDR3 is 16 amino acids. The CDR3 DNA follows: TGTGCCAGTAGTATCGGAGCGGGAGTAATAGGCAATGAGCAGTTCTTC. Translating gives CASSIGAGVIGNEQFF.

The chain couples TRBV28 to TRBJ2-2, with D possibly TRBD2 on 7 matching bases. Per germline, CDR1 MDHEN and CDR2 SYDVKM. Trimming pared 8 bases from V and 2 bases from J, leaving 18 bases between. The length of the CDR3 is 16 residues. CDR3 loop: CASRLRGLLNTGELFF. The CDR3 DNA reads TGTGCCAGCCGACTCAGGGGACTACTAAACACCGGGGAGCTGTTTTTT.

The chain links TRBV5-1 to TRBJ1-1; a possible D gene is TRBD1 (6 bases). The CDR3 has 16 amino acids. Germline lookup yields CDR1 SGHRS and CDR2 YFSETQ. V shed 0 bases and J shed 3 bases, with 15 bases lying between them. DNA for the CDR3: TGCGCCAGCAGCTTGGGAACCCAGGGGAGAGACACTGAAGCTTTCTTT. This gives the protein CASSLGTQGRDTEAFF.

CDR3 sequence (DNA): TGTGCCAGCAGCGTAGCTACAGGGTTAGAGACCCAGTACTTC. Its translation is CASSVATGLETQYF. This chain connects TRBV9 to TRBJ2-5; D might be TRBD1 (6 bases). Trimming removed 0 bases at V and 4 bases at J, with 10 bases between. In germline, CDR1 is SGDLS, CDR2 YYNGEE. The CDR3 runs 14 residues.

The CDR3, as DNA: TGTGCCAGTAGTCTTCCGACAGGGGGCCAGCAGTACTTC. Residues: CASSLPTGGQQYF. The chain carries TRBV19 and TRBJ2-7; TRBD1 aligns across 10 bases. Germline V gives CDR1 LNHDA, CDR2 SQIVND (reference sequence). The CDR3 extends over 13 amino acids. The trim removed 5 bases at V and 8 bases at J, leaving 6 bases unmatched.

In its sample, this clone was seen once. The V and J genes are TRBV12-5 and TRBJ2-5; the match to TRBD2 covers 12 bases. This CDR3 has 16 amino acids. The trim removed 1 base at V and 3 bases at J, leaving 3 bases unmatched. In germline, CDR1 is LGHNT, CDR2 FRNRAP. The CDR3 DNA sequence: TGTGCTAGTGGTTTGGCCGGACTAGCGGGGAAAGAGACCCAGTACTTC. Protein sequence: CASGLAGLAGKETQYF.

V is TRBV20-1 and J is TRBJ1-2, with 7 bases that match TRBD1. Germline V gives CDR1 DFQATT, CDR2 SNEGSKA (reference sequence). This CDR3 spans 12 amino acids. The trim removed 3 bases at V and 6 bases at J, leaving 4 bases unmatched. The CDR3 bases are TGCAGTGCTAGTGGGACAGCTGATGGCTACACCTTC. This translates into CSASGTADGYTF.

This clone was seen only a few times. The chain combines TRBV4-2 with TRBJ1-5, with unresolved D. From germline, CDR1 is LGHNA and CDR2 YNFKEQ. V lost 3 bases, J lost 1 base, and 10 bases lay in between. The CDR3 covers 15 residues. Here the CDR3 DNA reads TGTGCCAGCAGCCAGTGGGCTGAGAGCAATCAGCCCCAGCATTTT. Residues: CASSQWAESNQPQHF.

This chain uses TRBV7-2 with TRBJ1-6, with 12 bases identical to TRBD1. The CDR3 covers 16 residues. Germline trimming cut 8 bases from V and 5 bases from J; bases unmatched to any gene: 7. Germline assignment: CDR1 SGHTA and CDR2 FQGNSA. This CDR3 is CASRDRGRENNSPLHF. The CDR3 bases are TGTGCCAGCCGGGACAGGGGGCGAGAAAATAATTCACCCCTCCACTTT.

The chain has TRBV21-1 and TRBJ2-6; TRBD1, the table's D call, was not compared with the DNA. TRBV21-1 is a pseudogene locus. The CDR3 runs 18 residues. CDR3 nucleotide sequence: TGTGCCAGCAGCAAAGGTAGGGGATCGGTCTCTGGGGCCAACGTCCTGACTTTC. Residues: CASSKGRGSVSGANVLTF.

The chain is built from TRBV6-5 and TRBJ1-1, with unresolved D. V shed 7 bases and J shed 0 bases, with 12 bases lying between them. Germline CDR1 and CDR2: MNHEY and SVGAGI. This CDR3 spans 14 amino acids. The CDR3 region has the DNA TGTGCCAGCAAACTCGGAGGGATGAACACTGAAGCTTTCTTT. Translation gives CASKLGGMNTEAFF.

The gene calls are TRBV7-2 and TRBJ2-2; the match to TRBD2 covers 7 bases. V was clipped by 5 bases and J by 0 bases; unmatched bases: 6. The CDR3 extends over 16 amino acids. CDR1 and CDR2 from the germline V gene are SGHTA and FQGNSA. The CDR3: CASSPGGSSNTGELFF. CDR3 in DNA: TGTGCCAGCAGCCCGGGGGGTTCCTCGAACACCGGGGAGCTGTTTTTT.

The rearrangement joins TRBV5-1 to TRBJ1-6; maybe TRBD1 (5 bases). The CDR3 contains 14 residues. Germline lookup yields CDR1 SGHRS and CDR2 YFSETQ. With 0 bases removed from V and 6 bases from J, the gap between germline ends came to 7 bases. The CDR3 coding sequence is TGCGCCAGCAGCTTGGGACAGACTAATTCACCCCTCCACTTT. Residues: CASSLGQTNSPLHF.

The rearrangement links TRBV19 to TRBJ2-3; 12 nucleotides align to TRBD2. The CDR3 consists of 16 residues. CDR1 and CDR2 from the germline V gene are LNHDA and SQIVND (reference sequence). V gave up 4 bases and J gave up 4 bases; unmatched junction bases: 6. In nucleotides, the CDR3 is TGTGCCAGTAGTACGACCGGGACTAGCGGGCCAGATACGCAGTATTTT. The encoded protein is CASSTTGTSGPDTQYF.

V and J are TRBV21-1 and TRBJ2-2; TRBD1, the table's D call, was not compared with the DNA. TRBV21-1 is an annotated pseudogene. This CDR3 has 14 residues. The CDR3 coding sequence is TGTGCCAGCACAATTGGGCTTCACACCGGGGAGCTGTTTTTT. Its protein is CASTIGLHTGELFF.

This clone was counted once. The rearrangement joins TRBV7-9 to TRBJ1-6; tentatively, D is TRBD1 (5 bases). The CDR3 runs 15 residues. With 6 bases removed from V and 8 bases from J, the gap between germline ends came to 17 bases. Per the germline V gene, CDR1 is SEHNR and CDR2 is FQNEAQ (reference sequence). CDR3 DNA sequence: TGTGCCAGCAGAAGAGTAGGGGTGTCCTATTCACCCCTCCACTTT. It specifies CASRRVGVSYSPLHF.

The rearrangement links TRBV4-1 to TRBJ1-4; D is perhaps TRBD1 (5 bases). There are 15 residues in the CDR3. The V gene's germline CDR1 is MGHRA and CDR2 YSYEKL. V lost 2 bases, J lost 13 bases, and 20 bases lay in between. The CDR3 DNA follows: TGCGCCAGCAGCCAATACCAGGGTCAGGAGAAGAGACTGTTTTTT. This translates into CASSQYQGQEKRLFF.

This chain joins TRBV23-1 and TRBJ1-1; D is ambiguous. TRBV23-1 is an open reading frame whose function is uncertain. The V gene lost 2 bases and the J gene lost 1 base, with 8 bases spanning the gap. CDR3 size: 14 residues. The CDR3 DNA sequence: TGCGCCAGCAGTCAAGTCAGGCAGAACACTGAAGCTTTCTTT. This encodes CASSQVRQNTEAFF.

The chain carries TRBV19 and TRBJ2-5, with 8 positions matching TRBD1. Looked up from germline, CDR1 is LNHDA and CDR2 is SQIVND (reference sequence). This CDR3 has 15 residues. V shed 3 bases, J shed 3 bases, and the junction held 6 bases outside the gene matches. CDR3 nucleotide sequence: TGTGCCAGTAGTATGGGGACAGGTCTCAAAGAGACCCAGTACTTC. Translation: CASSMGTGLKETQYF. Together with reference TRBV19 and TRBJ2-5, the CDR3 gives the full variable domain: DGGITQSPKYLFRKEGQNVTLSCEQNLNHDAMYWYRQDPGQGLRLIYYSQIVNDFQKGDIAEGYSVSREKKESFPLTVTSAQKNPTAFYLCASSMGTGLKETQYFGPGTRLLVL.

The V and J genes are TRBV6-5 and TRBJ1-2; the match to TRBD1 covers 8 bases. CDR1 is MNHEY and CDR2 is SVGAGI in the germline V gene. V was clipped by 0 bases and J by 6 bases; unmatched bases: 6. The CDR3 is made up of 15 amino acids. CDR3 in amino acids: CASSYSGQASHGYTF. The CDR3 DNA sequence: TGTGCCAGCAGTTACTCGGGACAGGCAAGCCATGGCTACACCTTC.

The chain is built from TRBV5-1 and TRBJ2-4; 7 positions agree with TRBD1. With 4 bases clipped from V and 6 bases from J, the junction kept 10 bases outside the gene matches. CDR3 length equals 15 residues. CDR1 SGHRS and CDR2 YFSETQ come from the germline V gene. Written as DNA, the CDR3 is TGCGCCAGCAGCAGTACAGGGGAGAGGGCAAACATTCAGTACTTC. Translating gives CASSSTGERANIQYF.

The chain is built from TRBV6-2 or TRBV6-3 and TRBJ2-1; 10 positions agree with TRBD2. Germline loops: CDR1 MNHEY, CDR2 SVGEGT. The J segment lost 5 bases and the V segment lost 2 bases, leaving 3 bases of the junction unmatched. CDR3 size: 15 residues. The CDR3 DNA sequence: TGTGCCAGCAGTTACGGGCTAGCGGGGGACAATGAGCAGTTCTTC. Its protein is CASSYGLAGDNEQFF.

This chain uses TRBV4-3 with TRBJ2-3; the match to TRBD1 covers 7 bases. Germline V lookup: CDR1 LGHNA, CDR2 YSLEER. With V trimmed by 4 bases and J by 9 bases, 7 bases remained unmatched. CDR3 size: 13 residues. The CDR3 coding sequence is TGCGCCAGCAGCCTAGACAGACAGGGAACGCAGTATTTT. Amino acids: CASSLDRQGTQYF.

The CDR3 region is CASSPNPGTGYGYTF. The CDR3, as DNA: TGTGCCAGCAGCCCAAACCCAGGGACAGGCTATGGCTACACCTTC. The chain links TRBV3-1 (or the pseudogene TRBV3-2) to TRBJ1-2; TRBD1 matches 8 bases. V shed 4 bases and J 4 bases; nucleotides not matched to a gene: 8. This CDR3 is 15 amino acids long. Germline values: CDR1 LGHDT, CDR2 YNNKEL (reference sequence).

This clone came up once. The rearrangement joins TRBV7-9 to TRBJ2-3; 12 bases map to TRBD2. This CDR3 region has 18 residues. Germline values: CDR1 SEHNR, CDR2 FQNEAQ (reference sequence). The junction had 15 bases not matched to a gene; V was cut back by 6 bases and J by 5 bases. CDR3 amino acids: CASRTGRLAGVIRDTQYF. Written as DNA, the CDR3 is TGTGCCAGCAGGACAGGGAGACTAGCGGGAGTGATTAGAGATACGCAGTATTTT.

The chain recombines TRBV19 with TRBJ2-1; D unclear. The germline V and J ends were trimmed by 5 bases and 9 bases, with 11 bases remaining between them. This CDR3 comprises 12 residues. Germline V CDR1 and CDR2: LNHDA, SQIVND (reference sequence). CDR3 DNA sequence: TGTGCCAGTAGTCGCCCAGGAAGTGAGCAGTTCTTC. Its protein product is CASSRPGSEQFF.

The V and J genes are TRBV7-2 and TRBJ2-1; maybe TRBD2 (6 bases). V was shortened by 2 bases and J by 3 bases, with 11 bases between the two germline ends. Germline V gene lookup returns CDR1 SGHTA and CDR2 FQGNSA. The CDR3 extends over 15 amino acids. Here the CDR3 reads CASSLSAGFYNEQFF. The CDR3 bases are TGTGCCAGCAGCTTAAGCGCGGGATTCTACAATGAGCAGTTCTTC. The whole variable domain, remainder taken from reference TRBV7-2 and TRBJ2-1, is GAGVSQSPSNKVTEKGKDVELRCDPISGHTALYWYRQSLGQGLEFLIYFQGNSAPDKSGLPSDRFSAERTGGSVSTLTIQRTQQEDSAVYLCASSLSAGFYNEQFFGPGTRLTVL.